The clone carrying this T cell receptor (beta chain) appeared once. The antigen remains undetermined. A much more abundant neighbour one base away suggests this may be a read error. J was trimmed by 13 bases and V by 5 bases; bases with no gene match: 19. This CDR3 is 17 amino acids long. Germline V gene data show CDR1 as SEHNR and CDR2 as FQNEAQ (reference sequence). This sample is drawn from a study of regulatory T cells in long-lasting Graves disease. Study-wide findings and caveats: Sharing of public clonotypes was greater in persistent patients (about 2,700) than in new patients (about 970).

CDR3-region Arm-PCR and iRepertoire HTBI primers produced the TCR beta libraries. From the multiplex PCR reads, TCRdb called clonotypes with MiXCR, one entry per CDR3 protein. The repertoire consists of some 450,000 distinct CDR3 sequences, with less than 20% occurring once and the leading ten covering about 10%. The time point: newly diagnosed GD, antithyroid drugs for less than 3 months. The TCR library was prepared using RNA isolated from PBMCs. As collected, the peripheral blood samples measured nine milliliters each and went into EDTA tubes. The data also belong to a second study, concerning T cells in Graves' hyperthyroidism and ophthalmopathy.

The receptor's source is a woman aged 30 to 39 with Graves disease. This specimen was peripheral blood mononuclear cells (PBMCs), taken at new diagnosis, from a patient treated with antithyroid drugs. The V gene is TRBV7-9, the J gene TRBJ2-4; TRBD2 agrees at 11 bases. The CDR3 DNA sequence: TGTGCCAGCAGCCAAAGAGACACTAGCGGGAGTCGGAATGAGCAGTACTTC. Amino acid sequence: CASSQRDTSGSRNEQYF.